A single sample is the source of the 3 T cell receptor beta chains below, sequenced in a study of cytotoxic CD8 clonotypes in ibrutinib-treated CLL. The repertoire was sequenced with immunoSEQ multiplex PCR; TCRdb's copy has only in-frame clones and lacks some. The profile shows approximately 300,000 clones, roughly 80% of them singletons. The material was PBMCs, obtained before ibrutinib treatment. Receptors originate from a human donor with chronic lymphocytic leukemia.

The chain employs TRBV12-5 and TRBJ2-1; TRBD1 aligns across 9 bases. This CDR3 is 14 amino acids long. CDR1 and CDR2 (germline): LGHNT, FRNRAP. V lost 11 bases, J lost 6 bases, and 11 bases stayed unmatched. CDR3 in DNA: TGTGCTGGGGGACAGGGTTCCCCACTCAATGAGCAGTTCTTC. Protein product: CAGGQGSPLNEQFF.

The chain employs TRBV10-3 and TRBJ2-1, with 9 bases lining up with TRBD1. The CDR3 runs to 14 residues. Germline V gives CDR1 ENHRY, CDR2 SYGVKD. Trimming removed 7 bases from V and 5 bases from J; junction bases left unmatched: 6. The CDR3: CAITGQGRDNEQFF. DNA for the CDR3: TGTGCCATCACTGGACAGGGGCGAGACAATGAGCAGTTCTTC.

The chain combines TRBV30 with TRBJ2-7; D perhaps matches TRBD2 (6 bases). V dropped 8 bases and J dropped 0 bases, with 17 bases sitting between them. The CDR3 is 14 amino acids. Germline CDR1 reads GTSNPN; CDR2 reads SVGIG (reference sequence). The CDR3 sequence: CASSGLPSSYEQYF. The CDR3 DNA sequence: TGTGCCAGCTCGGGACTTCCGAGCTCCTACGAGCAGTACTTC.